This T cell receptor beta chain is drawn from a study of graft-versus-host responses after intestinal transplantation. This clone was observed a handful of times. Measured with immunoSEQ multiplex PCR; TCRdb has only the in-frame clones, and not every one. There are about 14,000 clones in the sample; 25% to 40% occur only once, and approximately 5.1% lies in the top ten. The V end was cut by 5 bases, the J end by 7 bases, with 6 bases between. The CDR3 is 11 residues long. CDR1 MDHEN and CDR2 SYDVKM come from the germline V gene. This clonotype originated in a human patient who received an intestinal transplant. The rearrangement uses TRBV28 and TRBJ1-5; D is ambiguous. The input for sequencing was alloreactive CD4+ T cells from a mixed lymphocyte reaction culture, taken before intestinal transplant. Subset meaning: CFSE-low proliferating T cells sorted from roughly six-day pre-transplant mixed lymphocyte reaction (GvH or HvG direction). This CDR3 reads CASSKRQPQHF. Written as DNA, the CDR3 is TGTGCCAGCAGTAAACGACAGCCCCAGCATTTT.